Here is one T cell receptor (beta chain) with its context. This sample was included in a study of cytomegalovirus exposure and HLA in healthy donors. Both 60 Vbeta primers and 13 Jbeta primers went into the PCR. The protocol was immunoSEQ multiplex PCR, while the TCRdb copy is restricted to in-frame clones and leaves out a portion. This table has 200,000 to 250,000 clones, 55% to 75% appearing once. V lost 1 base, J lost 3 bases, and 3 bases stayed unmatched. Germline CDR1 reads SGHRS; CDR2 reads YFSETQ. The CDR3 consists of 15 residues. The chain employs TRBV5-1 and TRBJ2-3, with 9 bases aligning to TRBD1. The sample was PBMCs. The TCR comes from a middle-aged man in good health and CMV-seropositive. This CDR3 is CASSLLGQGTDTQYF. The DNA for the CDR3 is TGCGCCAGCAGCTTGTTGGGACAGGGAACAGATACGCAGTATTTT.